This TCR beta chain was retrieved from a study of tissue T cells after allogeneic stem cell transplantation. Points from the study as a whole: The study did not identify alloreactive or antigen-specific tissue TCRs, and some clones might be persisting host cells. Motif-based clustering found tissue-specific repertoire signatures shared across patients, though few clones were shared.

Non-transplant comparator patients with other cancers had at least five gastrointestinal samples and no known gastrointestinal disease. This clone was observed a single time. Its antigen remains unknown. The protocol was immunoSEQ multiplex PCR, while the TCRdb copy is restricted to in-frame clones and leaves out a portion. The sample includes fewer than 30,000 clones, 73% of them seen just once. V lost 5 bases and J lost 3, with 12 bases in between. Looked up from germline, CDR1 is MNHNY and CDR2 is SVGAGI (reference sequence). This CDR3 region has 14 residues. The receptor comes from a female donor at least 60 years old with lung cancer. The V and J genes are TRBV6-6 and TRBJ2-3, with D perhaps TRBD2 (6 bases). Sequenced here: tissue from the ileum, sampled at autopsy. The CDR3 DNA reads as TGTGCCAGCAGTACCCCGGGGAGGACAGATACGCAGTATTTT. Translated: CASSTPGRTDTQYF.